This passage covers 11 T cell receptor beta chains from one sample sequenced in a study of blood T cell repertoires in COVID-19. Sequenced by immunoSEQ multiplex PCR; TCRdb stores in-frame clones only, minus some. The sample has roughly 200,000 clones; roughly 91% are singletons. The sample taken for sequencing was PBMCs or T cells enriched from blood (not recorded which). These receptors all stem from a man younger than 45 in a cohort exposed to, infected with or recovered from COVID-19 (not recorded which).

In nucleotides, the CDR3 is TGTGCCAGCAGTGAACCCGCGACTAATGAAAAACTGTTTTTT. Its protein is CASSEPATNEKLFF. This rearrangement joins TRBV6-1 to TRBJ1-4; D call uncertain. This CDR3 spans 14 amino acids. Trimming removed 2 bases at V and 2 bases at J, with 6 bases between. CDR1 MNHNS and CDR2 SASEGT come from the germline V gene.

This clone was recorded only once. DNA of the CDR3: TGTGCCAGCAGTGAAGCTGGAGCGGGAGGGCGGTATGAGCAGTACTTC. This encodes CASSEAGAGGRYEQYF. The chain couples TRBV6-1 to TRBJ2-7; 10 positions match TRBD2. V was pared by 0 bases and J by 7 bases, with 9 bases of the junction left unmatched. The CDR3 contains 16 residues. Germline V gives CDR1 MNHNS, CDR2 SASEGT.

The V and J genes are TRBV27 and TRBJ2-1, with D perhaps TRBD2 (6 bases). This CDR3 region has 17 residues. The germline V and J ends were trimmed by 5 bases and 9 bases, with 26 bases remaining between them. Germline CDR1 and CDR2: MNHEY and SMNVEV (reference sequence). The CDR3 DNA reads TGTGCCAGCAGTGGGGGGAGACGGGGCCCCGGGTGGGGTGAGCAGTTCTTC. It yields the protein CASSGGRRGPGWGEQFF.

This clone has a handful of counts. The rearrangement joins TRBV28 to TRBJ2-1, with D uncertain. V was cut by 3 bases and J by 8 bases, with 8 bases left in between. This CDR3 is built from 12 residues. CDR1 MDHEN and CDR2 SYDVKM come from the germline V gene. The CDR3 nucleotides are TGTGCCAGCAGTTTTTTGCGCTATGAGCAGTTCTTC. It codes for CASSFLRYEQFF.

The rearrangement joins TRBV28 to TRBJ1-2, with a tentative D call TRBD1 (5 bases). CDR3 size: 13 residues. The V gene lost 7 bases and the J gene lost 8 bases, with 17 bases spanning the gap. Germline CDR1 and CDR2: MDHEN and SYDVKM. DNA for the CDR3: TGTGCCAGCACCAGCGGGACTCTGCAAGGCTACACCTTC. Protein: CASTSGTLQGYTF.

This clone appeared once. J is TRBJ2-3 and V is TRBV27, with D unclear. From germline, CDR1 is MNHEY and CDR2 SMNVEV (reference sequence). The V and J ends lost 11 bases and 0 bases respectively, with 12 bases between them. The length of the CDR3 is 13 residues. CDR3 in DNA: TGTGCCTCCGCGCCGGTAAGCACAGATACGCAGTATTTT. It translates to CASAPVSTDTQYF.

V usage is TRBV27 and J usage is TRBJ2-1; the D is unclear. Trimming removed 2 bases at V and 9 bases at J, with 11 bases between. The CDR3 has 13 amino acids. Per the germline V gene, CDR1 is MNHEY and CDR2 is SMNVEV (reference sequence). CDR3 residues: CASSLLVGGEQFF. CDR3 bases: TGTGCCAGCAGTTTACTGGTCGGCGGTGAGCAGTTCTTC.

The V gene is TRBV15, the J gene TRBJ2-6, with D perhaps matching TRBD1 (7 bases). The V end was cut by 0 bases, the J end by 0 bases, with 15 bases between. Germline loops: CDR1 LNHNV, CDR2 YYDKDF (reference sequence). This CDR3 contains 19 residues. For the CDR3, the DNA is TGTGCCACCAGCAGAGATGCGCCAGGGGGACTCTCTGGGGCCAACGTCCTGACTTTC. Its protein product is CATSRDAPGGLSGANVLTF. Complete variable domain (other parts from reference TRBV15 and TRBJ2-6): DAMVIQNPRYQVTQFGKPVTLSCSQTLNHNVMYWYQQKSSQAPKLLFHYYDKDFNNEADTPDNFQSRRPNTSFCFLDIRSPGLGDTAMYLCATSRDAPGGLSGANVLTFGAGSRLTVL.

The rearrangement links TRBV10-3 to TRBJ1-1; D unclear. CDR3 length: 13 residues. Germline V gene lookup returns CDR1 ENHRY and CDR2 SYGVKD. Trimming removed 5 bases from V and 5 bases from J, with 12 bases in between. CDR3 DNA: TGTGCCATCAGTTCCAGATGGAGGACTGAAGCTTTCTTT. Its protein is CAISSRWRTEAFF.

The chain carries TRBV19 and TRBJ2-7; 8 nucleotides align to TRBD2. The CDR3 is 14 amino acids. The V segment lost 3 bases and the J segment 5 bases; nucleotides outside the gene matches: 6. CDR1 LNHDA and CDR2 SQIVND come from the germline V gene (reference sequence). CDR3 amino acids: CASSIDSGRNEQYF. CDR3 coding DNA: TGTGCCAGTAGTATCGACAGCGGGAGAAACGAGCAGTACTTC.

The chain recombines TRBV7-9 with TRBJ2-3; D is ambiguous. Germline V gives CDR1 SEHNR, CDR2 FQNEAQ (reference sequence). CDR3 length: 18 residues. V dropped 1 base and J dropped 0 bases, with 17 bases sitting between them. CDR3 protein: CASSLGSQRRASTDTQYF. The CDR3 DNA follows: TGTGCCAGCAGCTTAGGTAGCCAGCGTAGAGCTAGCACAGATACGCAGTATTTT.